This entry describes one TCR beta chain. The sample originates from a study of blood T cell repertoires in COVID-19. Here immunoSEQ multiplex PCR was the method, and the copy in TCRdb shows in-frame clones only, minus some. The top ten hold approximately 4.3% of the sample, which has some 260,000 clones, about 86% seen once. Trimming pared 6 bases from V and 4 bases from J, leaving 7 bases between. The length of the CDR3 is 11 residues. Germline V gene data show CDR1 as SQVTM and CDR2 as ANQGSEA. Sequencing input: PBMCs or T cells enriched from blood (not recorded which). This receptor was obtained from a man aged 25 to 40 with acute COVID-19. The rearrangement joins TRBV29-1 to TRBJ2-1, with D perhaps TRBD1 (6 bases). In DNA, the CDR3 is TGCAGCGTGGACAGATACAATGAGCAGTTCTTC. Translating it yields CSVDRYNEQFF.